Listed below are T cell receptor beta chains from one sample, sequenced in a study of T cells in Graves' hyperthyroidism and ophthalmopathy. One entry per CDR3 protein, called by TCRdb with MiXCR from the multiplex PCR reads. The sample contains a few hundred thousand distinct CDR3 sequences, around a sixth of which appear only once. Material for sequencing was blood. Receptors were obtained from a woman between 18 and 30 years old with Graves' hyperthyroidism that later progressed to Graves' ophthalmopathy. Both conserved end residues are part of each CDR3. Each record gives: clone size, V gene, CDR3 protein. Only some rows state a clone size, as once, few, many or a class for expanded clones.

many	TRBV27	CAITGEAGEQYF
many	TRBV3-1	CASSQGQLEQYF
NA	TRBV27	CASSFQGQGYGYTF
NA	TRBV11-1	CASSAGGTTNTGELFF
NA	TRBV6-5	CASSYPNTGELFF
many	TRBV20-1	CSAARLAGGGEQFF
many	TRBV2	CASSEPGNEKLFF
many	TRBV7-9	CASSLSEKLFF
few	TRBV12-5	CASGLPATSVTGELFF
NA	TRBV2	CASRTGTGNYGYTF
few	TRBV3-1	CTSSLGLATGTDTQYF
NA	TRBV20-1	CSAPRRGSYEQYF
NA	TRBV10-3	CAISETSGSTDTQYF
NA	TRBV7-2	CASSLTTVRAFF
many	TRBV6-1	CASRKGVQTQYF
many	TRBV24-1	CATSGGGRGEQFRTYNEQFF
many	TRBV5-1	CASSYRTATDTQYF
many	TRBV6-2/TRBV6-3	CASRRAGGFSYNEQFF
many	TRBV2	CASSVYGGGNQPQHF
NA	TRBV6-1	CASSEVLGSAPYNEQFF
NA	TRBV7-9	CASSPVINEQFF
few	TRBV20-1	CSARGGWRGTGTDTQYF
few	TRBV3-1	CASTQTSGRYPQETQYF
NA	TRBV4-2	CASSQEGLAGLTSYEQYF
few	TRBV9	CASSPSPGQKNSPLHF
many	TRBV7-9	CASSGERNRKGEQFF
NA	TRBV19	CASRTWASDEQFF
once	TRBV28	CASSLRGGGSYEQYF
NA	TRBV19	CASSIRDSDNYGYTF
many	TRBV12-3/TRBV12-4	CASSFSPAFF
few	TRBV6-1	CASSEETSGGGWAKNIQYF
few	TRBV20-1	CSVPGTANTGELFF
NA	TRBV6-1	CASQTLSNYNEQFF
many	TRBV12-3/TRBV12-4	CASSSQQGAYSPLHF
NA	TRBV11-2	CASSLDPTRGLDTEAFF
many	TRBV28	CASRTSGRSDTQYF
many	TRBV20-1	CSAGGHKGGADTQYF
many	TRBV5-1	CASSPIAGYANEQFF
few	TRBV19	CASQKSTGVNTEAFF
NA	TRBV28	CASSPPINYGYTF
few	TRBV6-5	CASSYSPGQGEGYTF
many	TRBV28	CASSGLAGSNEQFF
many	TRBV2	CASSEDRGGAYNEQFF
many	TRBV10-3	CAIGTGENTEAFF
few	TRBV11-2	CASSPGGSKEEKLFF
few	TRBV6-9	CASSFQREGLNEQYF
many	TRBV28	CASSSGTTNTGELFF
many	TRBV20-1	CSAREGGEPTDTQYF
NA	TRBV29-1	CSVRGQGGSYEQYF
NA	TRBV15	CATSRVGQTLTGELFF
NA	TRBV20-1	CSALRETGISYEQYF
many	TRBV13	CASSLTTGVGNTIYF
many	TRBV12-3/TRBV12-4	CASSPGPPYEQYF
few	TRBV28	CASNLSGGVMETQYF
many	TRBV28	CANSPNPGLAGGNFLAKNIQYF